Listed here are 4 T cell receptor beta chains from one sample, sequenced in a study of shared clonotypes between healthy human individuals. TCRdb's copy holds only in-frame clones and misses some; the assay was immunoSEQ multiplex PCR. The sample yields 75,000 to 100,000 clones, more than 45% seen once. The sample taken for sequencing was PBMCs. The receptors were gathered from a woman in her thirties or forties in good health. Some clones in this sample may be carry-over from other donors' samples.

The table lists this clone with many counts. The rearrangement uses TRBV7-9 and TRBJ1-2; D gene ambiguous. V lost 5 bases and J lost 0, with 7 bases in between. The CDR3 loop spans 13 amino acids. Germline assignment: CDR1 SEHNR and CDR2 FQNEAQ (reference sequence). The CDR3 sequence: CASSDRTNYGYTF. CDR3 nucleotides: TGTGCCAGCAGCGACCGGACTAACTATGGCTACACCTTC.

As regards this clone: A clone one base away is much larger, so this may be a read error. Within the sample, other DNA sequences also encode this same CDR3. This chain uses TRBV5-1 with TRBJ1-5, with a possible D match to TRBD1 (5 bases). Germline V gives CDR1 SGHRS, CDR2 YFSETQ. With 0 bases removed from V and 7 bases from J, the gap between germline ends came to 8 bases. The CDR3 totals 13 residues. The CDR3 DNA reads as TGCGCCAGCAGCTTGGTGGGGGGGCAGCCCCAGCATTTT. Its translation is CASSLVGGQPQHF.

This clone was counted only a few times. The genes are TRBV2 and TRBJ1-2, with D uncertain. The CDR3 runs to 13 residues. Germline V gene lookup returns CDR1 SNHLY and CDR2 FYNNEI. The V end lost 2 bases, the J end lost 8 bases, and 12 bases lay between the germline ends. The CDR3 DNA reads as TGTGCCAGCAGTGAAAGTGGCCTCGGGGGCTACACCTTC. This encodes CASSESGLGGYTF.

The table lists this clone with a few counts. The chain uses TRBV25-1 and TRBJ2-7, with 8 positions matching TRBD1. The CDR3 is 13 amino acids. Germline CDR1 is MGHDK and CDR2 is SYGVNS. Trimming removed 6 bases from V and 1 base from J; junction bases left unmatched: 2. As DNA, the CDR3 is TGTGCCAGCAGCGACAGGGGTTCCTACGAGCAGTACTTC. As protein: CASSDRGSYEQYF.